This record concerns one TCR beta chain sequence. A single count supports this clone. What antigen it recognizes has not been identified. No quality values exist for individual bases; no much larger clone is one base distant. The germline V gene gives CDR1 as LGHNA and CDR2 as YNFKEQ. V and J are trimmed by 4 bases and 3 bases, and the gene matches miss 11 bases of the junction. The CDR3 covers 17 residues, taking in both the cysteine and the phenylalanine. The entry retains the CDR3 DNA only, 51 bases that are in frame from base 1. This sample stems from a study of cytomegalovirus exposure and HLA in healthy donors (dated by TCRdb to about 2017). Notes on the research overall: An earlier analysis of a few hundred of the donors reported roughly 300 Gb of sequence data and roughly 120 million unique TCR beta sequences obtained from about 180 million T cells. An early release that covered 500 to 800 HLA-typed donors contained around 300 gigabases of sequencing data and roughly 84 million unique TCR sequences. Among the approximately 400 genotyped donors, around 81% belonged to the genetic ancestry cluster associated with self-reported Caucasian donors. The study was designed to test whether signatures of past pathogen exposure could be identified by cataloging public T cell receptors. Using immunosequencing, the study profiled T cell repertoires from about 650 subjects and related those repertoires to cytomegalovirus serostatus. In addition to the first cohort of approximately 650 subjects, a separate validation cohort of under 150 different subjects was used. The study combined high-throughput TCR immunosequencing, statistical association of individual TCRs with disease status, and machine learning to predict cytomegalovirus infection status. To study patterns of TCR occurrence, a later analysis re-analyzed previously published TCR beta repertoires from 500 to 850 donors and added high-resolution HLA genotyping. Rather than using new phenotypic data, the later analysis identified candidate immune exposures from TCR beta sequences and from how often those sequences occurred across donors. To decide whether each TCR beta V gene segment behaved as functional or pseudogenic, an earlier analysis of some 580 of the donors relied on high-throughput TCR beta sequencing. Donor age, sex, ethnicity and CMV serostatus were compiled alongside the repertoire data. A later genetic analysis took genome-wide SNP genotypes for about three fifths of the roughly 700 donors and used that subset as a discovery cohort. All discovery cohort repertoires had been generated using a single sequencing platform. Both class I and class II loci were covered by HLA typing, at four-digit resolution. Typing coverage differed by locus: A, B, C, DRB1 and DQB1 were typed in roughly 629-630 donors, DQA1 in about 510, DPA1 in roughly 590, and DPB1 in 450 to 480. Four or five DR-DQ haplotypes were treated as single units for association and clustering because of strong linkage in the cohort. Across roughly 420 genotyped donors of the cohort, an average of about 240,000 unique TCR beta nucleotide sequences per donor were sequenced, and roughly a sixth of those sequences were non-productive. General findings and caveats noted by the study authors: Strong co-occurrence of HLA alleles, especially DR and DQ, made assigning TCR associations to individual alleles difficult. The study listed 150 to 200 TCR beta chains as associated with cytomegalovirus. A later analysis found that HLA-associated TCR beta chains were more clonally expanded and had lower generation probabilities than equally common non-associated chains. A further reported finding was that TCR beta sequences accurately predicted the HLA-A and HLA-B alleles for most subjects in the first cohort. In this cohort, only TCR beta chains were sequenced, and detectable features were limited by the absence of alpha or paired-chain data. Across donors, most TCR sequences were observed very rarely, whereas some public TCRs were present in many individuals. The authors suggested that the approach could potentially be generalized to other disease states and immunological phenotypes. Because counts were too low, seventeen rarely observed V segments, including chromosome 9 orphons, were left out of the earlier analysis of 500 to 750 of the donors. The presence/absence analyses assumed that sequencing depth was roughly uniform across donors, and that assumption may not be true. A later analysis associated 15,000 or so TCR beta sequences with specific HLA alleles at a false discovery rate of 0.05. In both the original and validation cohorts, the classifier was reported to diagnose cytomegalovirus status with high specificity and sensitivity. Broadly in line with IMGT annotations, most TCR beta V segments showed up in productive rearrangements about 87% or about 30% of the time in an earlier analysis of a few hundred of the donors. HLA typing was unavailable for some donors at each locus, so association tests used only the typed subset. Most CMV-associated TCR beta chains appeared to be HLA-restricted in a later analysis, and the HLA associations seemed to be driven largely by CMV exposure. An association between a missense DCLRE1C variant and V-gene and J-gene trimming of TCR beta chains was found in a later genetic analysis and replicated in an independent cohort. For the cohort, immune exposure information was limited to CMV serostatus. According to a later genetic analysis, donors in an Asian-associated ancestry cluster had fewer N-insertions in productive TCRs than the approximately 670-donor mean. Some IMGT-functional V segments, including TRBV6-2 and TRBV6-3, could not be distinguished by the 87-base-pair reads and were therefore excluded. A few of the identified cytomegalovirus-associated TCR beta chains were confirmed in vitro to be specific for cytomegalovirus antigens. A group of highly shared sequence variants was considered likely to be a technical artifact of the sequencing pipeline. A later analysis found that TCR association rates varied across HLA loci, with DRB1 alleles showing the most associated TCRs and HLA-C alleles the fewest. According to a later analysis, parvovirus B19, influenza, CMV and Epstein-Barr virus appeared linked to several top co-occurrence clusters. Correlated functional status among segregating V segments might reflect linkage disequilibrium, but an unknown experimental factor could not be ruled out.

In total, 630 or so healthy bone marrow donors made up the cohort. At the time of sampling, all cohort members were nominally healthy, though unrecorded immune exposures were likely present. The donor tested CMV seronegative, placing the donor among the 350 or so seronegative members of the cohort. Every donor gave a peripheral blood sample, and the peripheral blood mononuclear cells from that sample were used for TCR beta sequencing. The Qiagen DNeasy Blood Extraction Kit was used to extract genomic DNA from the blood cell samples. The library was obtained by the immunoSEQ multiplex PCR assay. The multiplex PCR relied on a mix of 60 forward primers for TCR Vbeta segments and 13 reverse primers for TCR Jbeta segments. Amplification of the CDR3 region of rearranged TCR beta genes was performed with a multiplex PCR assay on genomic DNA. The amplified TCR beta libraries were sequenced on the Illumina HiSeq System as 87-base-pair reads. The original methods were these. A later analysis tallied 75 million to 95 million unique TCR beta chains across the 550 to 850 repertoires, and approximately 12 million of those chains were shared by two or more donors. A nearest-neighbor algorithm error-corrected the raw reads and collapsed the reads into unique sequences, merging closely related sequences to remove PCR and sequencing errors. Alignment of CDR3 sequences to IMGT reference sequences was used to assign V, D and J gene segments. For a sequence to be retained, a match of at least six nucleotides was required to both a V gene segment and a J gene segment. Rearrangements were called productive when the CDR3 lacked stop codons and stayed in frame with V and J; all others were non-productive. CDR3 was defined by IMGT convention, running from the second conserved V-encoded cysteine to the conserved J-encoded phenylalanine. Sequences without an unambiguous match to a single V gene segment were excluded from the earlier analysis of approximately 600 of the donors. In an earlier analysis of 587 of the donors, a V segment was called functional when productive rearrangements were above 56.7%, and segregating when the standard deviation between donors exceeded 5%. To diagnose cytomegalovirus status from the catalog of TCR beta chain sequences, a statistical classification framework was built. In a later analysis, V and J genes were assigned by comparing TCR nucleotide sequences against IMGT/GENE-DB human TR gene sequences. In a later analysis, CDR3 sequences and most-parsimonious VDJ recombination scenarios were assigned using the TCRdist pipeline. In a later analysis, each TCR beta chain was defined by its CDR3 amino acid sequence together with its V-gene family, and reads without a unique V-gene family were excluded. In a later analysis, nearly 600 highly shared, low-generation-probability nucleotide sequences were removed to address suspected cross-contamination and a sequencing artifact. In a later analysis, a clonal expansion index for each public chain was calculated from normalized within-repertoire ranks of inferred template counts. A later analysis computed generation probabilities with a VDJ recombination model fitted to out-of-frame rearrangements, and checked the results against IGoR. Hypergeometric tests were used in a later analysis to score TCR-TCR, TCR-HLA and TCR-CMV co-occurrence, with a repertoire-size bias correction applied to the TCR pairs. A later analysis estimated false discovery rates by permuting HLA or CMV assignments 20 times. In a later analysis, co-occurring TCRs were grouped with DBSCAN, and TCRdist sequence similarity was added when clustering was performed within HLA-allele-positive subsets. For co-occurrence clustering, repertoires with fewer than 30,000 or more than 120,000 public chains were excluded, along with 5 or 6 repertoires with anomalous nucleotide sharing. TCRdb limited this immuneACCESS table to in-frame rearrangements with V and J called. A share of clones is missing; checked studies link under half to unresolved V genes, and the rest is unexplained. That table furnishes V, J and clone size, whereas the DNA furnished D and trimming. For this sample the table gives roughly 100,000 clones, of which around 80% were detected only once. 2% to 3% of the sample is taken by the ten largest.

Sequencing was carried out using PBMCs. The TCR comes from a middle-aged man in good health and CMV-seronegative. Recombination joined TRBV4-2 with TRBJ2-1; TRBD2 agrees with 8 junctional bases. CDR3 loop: CASSLGVVGGDYNEQFF. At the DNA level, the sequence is TGTGCCAGCAGCCTTGGGGTAGTCGGGGGGGACTACAATGAGCAGTTCTTC.